The 23 T cell receptor beta chains below were found in one sample sequenced in a study of Ad26.COV2.S vaccination and SARS-CoV-2 variants. Method: immunoSEQ multiplex PCR; TCRdb's copy keeps in-frame clones and lacks some. The table shows roughly 240,000 clones, with roughly 90% occurring only once. Treatment defined: 15 to 20 received Ad26.COV2.S at low or high dose, single or two shots; roughly 5 received placebo; per-sample allocation not given. It was on day 63 after the first vaccine or placebo injection that samples were taken. Sample: peripheral blood, taken in a trial of Ad26.COV2.S vaccine versus placebo. The receptor set was obtained from a person between 18 and 65 years old who received the Ad26.COV2.S COVID-19 vaccine or a placebo.

The chain joins TRBV4-1 to TRBJ1-1; D uncertain. The germline V gene encodes CDR1 MGHRA and CDR2 YSYEKL. V dropped 4 bases and J dropped 7 bases, with 10 bases sitting between them. The CDR3 runs 12 residues. In DNA form, the CDR3 reads TGCGCCAGCAGCCCGGGAACAGTTGAAGCTTTCTTT. Amino acids: CASSPGTVEAFF.

Comments on this clone: The sample contains more than one DNA sequence encoding this CDR3. J is TRBJ1-5 and V is TRBV19; TRBD1 aligns across 9 bases. Trimming removed 6 bases from V and 5 bases from J; junction bases left unmatched: 5. Germline V gene lookup returns CDR1 LNHDA and CDR2 SQIVND (reference sequence). This CDR3 is built from 14 residues. The CDR3 sequence: CASRPGQGYQPQHF. The CDR3 coding sequence is TGTGCCAGTAGACCGGGACAGGGTTATCAGCCCCAGCATTTT.

This rearrangement joins TRBV9 to TRBJ2-3, with no clear D. V lost 3 bases, J lost 2 bases, and 7 bases lay in between. The CDR3 consists of 13 residues. Germline lookup yields CDR1 SGDLS and CDR2 YYNGEE. CDR3: CASSASVTDTQYF. CDR3 DNA: TGTGCCAGCAGCGCCAGCGTCACAGATACGCAGTATTTT.

J is TRBJ2-7 and V is TRBV5-4, with TRBD2 as a possible D gene (5 bases). The CDR3 runs to 14 residues. The V and J ends lost 0 bases and 1 base respectively, with 8 bases between them. The germline gives CDR1 SGHNT, CDR2 YYREEE (reference sequence). The CDR3 DNA reads as TGTGCCAGCAGCTTGGGGCGGACTTCCTACGAGCAGTACTTC. Residues: CASSLGRTSYEQYF.

The chain employs TRBV5-6 and TRBJ1-2; 10 bases map to TRBD1. This CDR3 is 17 amino acids long. Germline V gives CDR1 SGHDT, CDR2 YYEEEE. Unmatched junction bases numbered 5, after V lost 0 bases and J lost 0 bases. The CDR3 is CASSLDGTGDPNYGYTF. CDR3 nucleotides: TGTGCCAGCAGCTTGGATGGGACAGGGGATCCTAACTATGGCTACACCTTC.

The count of this clone is one. This chain joins TRBV28 and TRBJ2-7; 7 nucleotides match TRBD1. Germline V gene lookup returns CDR1 MDHEN and CDR2 SYDVKM. This CDR3 is 14 amino acids long. With 5 bases clipped from V and 3 bases from J, the junction kept 7 bases outside the gene matches. CDR3: CASSPLGQYYEQYF. As DNA, the CDR3 is TGTGCCAGCAGTCCTTTGGGACAGTACTACGAGCAGTACTTC. Full variable domain (remainder filled in from reference TRBV28 and TRBJ2-7): DVKVTQSSRYLVKRTGEKVFLECVQDMDHENMFWYRQDPGLGLRLIYFSYDVKMKEKGDIPEGYSVSREKKERFSLILESASTNQTSMYLCASSPLGQYYEQYFGPGTRLTVT.

The V gene is TRBV7-9, the J gene TRBJ2-7, with D unclear. Trimming shortened V by 5 bases and J by 2 bases, and 16 bases separated the two germline ends. The germline V gene encodes CDR1 SEHNR and CDR2 FQNEAQ (reference sequence). The CDR3 is made up of 15 amino acids. CDR3 bases: TGTGCCAGCAGCCCCGGCCGCCAGTCACCCTACGAGCAGTACTTC. It yields the protein CASSPGRQSPYEQYF.

The rearrangement links TRBV18 to TRBJ2-2; 10 bases match TRBD2. Trimming removed 3 bases from V and 3 bases from J; junction bases left unmatched: 22. The CDR3 is 22 amino acids. Germline CDR1 is KGHSH and CDR2 is LQKENI. The CDR3 loop reads CASSPIDIYPGTSVWDTGELFF. In DNA form, the CDR3 reads TGTGCCAGCTCACCCATAGACATTTACCCCGGGACTAGCGTGTGGGACACCGGGGAGCTGTTTTTT.

This chain connects TRBV2 to TRBJ2-5, with 7 bases lining up with TRBD1. CDR1 is SNHLY and CDR2 is FYNNEI in the germline V gene. The length of the CDR3 is 14 residues. V trimming: 6 bases; J trimming: 3 bases; junction bases outside the gene matches: 7. The CDR3 sequence: CASRIGTAKETQYF. The CDR3 region has the DNA TGTGCCAGCAGGATAGGGACAGCCAAAGAGACCCAGTACTTC.

The rearrangement uses TRBV19 and TRBJ1-5; possibly TRBD1 for D (5 bases). Germline CDR1 reads LNHDA; CDR2 reads SQIVND (reference sequence). The CDR3 is 15 residues long. Trimming took 1 base from V and 3 from J, leaving 10 bases between them. The CDR3 DNA sequence: TGTGCCAGTAGTATAGCTAGGGGCCCCAATCAGCCCCAGCATTTT. This translates into CASSIARGPNQPQHF.

This clone was seen only once. The chain joins TRBV5-6 to TRBJ1-4; D gene uncertain. The CDR3 spans 14 residues. CDR1 and CDR2 from the germline V gene are SGHDT and YYEEEE. The V and J ends lost 4 bases and 0 bases respectively, with 7 bases between them. CDR3 DNA: TGTGCCAGCAGCCTACCGACAACTAATGAAAAACTGTTTTTT. Protein sequence: CASSLPTTNEKLFF.

The chain is built from TRBV28 and TRBJ1-1; tentatively, D is TRBD1 (5 bases). This CDR3 has 16 residues. Germline-derived CDR1 and CDR2 are MDHEN and SYDVKM. Trimming shortened V by 4 bases and J by 0 bases, and 15 bases separated the two germline ends. DNA for the CDR3: TGTGCCAGCAGTTCGGGGTTCTGGGGGATGAACACTGAAGCTTTCTTT. Amino acids: CASSSGFWGMNTEAFF.

This clone showed up just a few times. The chain recombines TRBV7-3 with TRBJ2-1; D perhaps matches TRBD2 (6 bases). The germline V and J ends were trimmed by 5 bases and 0 bases, with 11 bases remaining between them. This CDR3 spans 15 amino acids. Germline lookup yields CDR1 SGHTA and CDR2 FQGTGA. This CDR3 reads CASSPRGNSYNEQFF. DNA for the CDR3: TGTGCCAGCAGCCCCCGGGGGAACTCCTACAATGAGCAGTTCTTC. The variable domain in full, completed from reference TRBV7-3 and TRBJ2-1, reads GAGVSQTPSNKVTEKGKYVELRCDPISGHTALYWYRQSLGQGPEFLIYFQGTGAADDSGLPNDRFFAVRPEGSVSTLKIQRTERGDSAVYLCASSPRGNSYNEQFFGPGTRLTVL.

Written as DNA, the CDR3 is TGTGCCTGGAGTACGGAGGGTTTCAACGAGCAGTACTTC. Its protein product is CAWSTEGFNEQYF. The genes are TRBV30 and TRBJ2-7; a weak D match, TRBD2 (6 bases). Germline CDR1 GTSNPN, CDR2 SVGIG (reference sequence). This CDR3 spans 13 amino acids. Trimming took off 2 bases at V and 5 bases at J, with 13 bases between the two ends.

In this sample, this clone turned up once. The V call is TRBV5-1, the J call TRBJ1-5; no firm D call. The CDR3 has 14 amino acids. CDR1 SGHRS and CDR2 YFSETQ come from the germline V gene. Trimming removed 0 bases at V and 7 bases at J, with 11 bases between. Here the CDR3 reads CASSLGPSFQPQHF. CDR3 sequence (DNA): TGCGCCAGCAGCTTGGGCCCCAGTTTCCAGCCCCAGCATTTT.

The genes are TRBV27 and TRBJ2-7; 11 bases agree with TRBD2. Trimming cost V 7 bases and J 1 base; bases outside gene matches: 3. The CDR3 is 14 residues long. The germline V gene has CDR1 MNHEY and CDR2 SMNVEV (reference sequence). The CDR3: CASTPSGRSYEQYF. The DNA of the CDR3 is TGTGCCAGCACCCCTAGCGGGAGGTCCTACGAGCAGTACTTC.

The chain combines TRBV28 with TRBJ1-5; D is perhaps TRBD1 (5 bases). The CDR3 loop spans 13 amino acids. V lost 5 bases and J 7 bases, leaving 12 bases between the germline ends. Germline CDR1 and CDR2: MDHEN and SYDVKM. Here the CDR3 reads CASSPLQGQPQHF. The CDR3 bases are TGTGCCAGCAGTCCGCTGCAGGGCCAGCCCCAGCATTTT. The whole variable domain, filled in from reference TRBV28 and TRBJ1-5, reads DVKVTQSSRYLVKRTGEKVFLECVQDMDHENMFWYRQDPGLGLRLIYFSYDVKMKEKGDIPEGYSVSREKKERFSLILESASTNQTSMYLCASSPLQGQPQHFGDGTRLSIL.

The chain couples TRBV5-1 to TRBJ2-3; possible D gene TRBD2, 5 bases. The CDR3 extends over 18 amino acids. Trimming pared 1 base from V and 1 base from J, leaving 19 bases between. Germline loops: CDR1 SGHRS, CDR2 YFSETQ. The CDR3 DNA sequence: TGCGCCAGCAGCTTGCCTAGCAGGTTACTGGGCGGCACAGATACGCAGTATTTT. The encoded protein is CASSLPSRLLGGTDTQYF.

The V and J genes are TRBV9 and TRBJ2-6; no firm D call. The CDR3 has 15 amino acids. V was cut by 0 bases and J by 0 bases, with 4 bases left in between. Germline CDR1 reads SGDLS; CDR2 reads YYNGEE. CDR3 amino acids: CASSVGVSGANVLTF. In nucleotides, the CDR3 is TGTGCCAGCAGCGTAGGTGTCTCTGGGGCCAACGTCCTGACTTTC.

This rearrangement joins TRBV7-2 to TRBJ2-2; TRBD1 matches at 9 bases. The germline gives CDR1 SGHTA, CDR2 FQGNSA. The V gene end was trimmed by 5 bases and the J gene end by 4 bases; junction bases not matched to a gene: 8. The CDR3 totals 16 residues. CDR3 nucleotide sequence: TGTGCCAGCAGCCCGCCGGGACAGGGACTCACCGGGGAGCTGTTTTTT. The encoded protein is CASSPPGQGLTGELFF.

The chain couples TRBV19 to TRBJ2-3; 7 bases line up with TRBD1. The CDR3 runs to 14 residues. Trimming took 5 bases from V and 2 from J; bases not matched to a gene: 4. In germline, CDR1 is LNHDA, CDR2 SQIVND (reference sequence). Here the CDR3 DNA reads TGTGCCAGTAGTTCCAGGGGGAACACAGATACGCAGTATTTT. Residues: CASSSRGNTDTQYF.

The V gene is TRBV5-6, the J gene TRBJ1-1; 9 bases map to TRBD1. CDR1 is SGHDT, CDR2 YYEEEE, per germline. V lost 3 bases and J lost 5; bases outside the gene matches: 8. The CDR3 extends over 15 amino acids. The CDR3 loop reads CASSWRGQGKTEAFF. For the CDR3, the DNA is TGTGCCAGCAGCTGGAGGGGACAGGGAAAGACTGAAGCTTTCTTT.

V gene TRBV21-1 combines with J gene TRBJ2-2; the tabulated D call, TRBD1, remains unverified against the DNA. TRBV21-1 is labeled a pseudogene. This CDR3 has 16 residues. CDR3 sequence reads: CASSKYGTGNTGELFF. CDR3 nucleotides: TGTGCCAGCAGCAAATATGGGACAGGGAACACCGGGGAGCTGTTTTTT.